A single sample is the source of the 12 T cell receptor beta chains below, sequenced in a study of spatial heterogeneity in lung cancer. Specified time point: sample taken at primary tumor resection. Whole RNA from tumor, nontumor lung or frozen PBMC was sequenced unsorted. TCRdb reprocessed the 5' RACE reads with MiXCR, giving one entry per CDR3 protein. This sample carries some 4,100 distinct CDR3 sequences, roughly 18% of them seen once, and the ten largest clones take approximately 72%. Source: PBMCs, taken at surgery. These receptors were collected from a male donor with early-stage non-small cell lung cancer.

Ten or more counts support this clonotype. The chain couples TRBV10-2 to TRBJ2-3, with D perhaps TRBD1 (5 bases). CDR1 and CDR2 from the germline V gene are WSHSY and SAAADI. CDR3 size: 17 residues. Trimming shortened V by 3 bases and J by 5 bases, and 21 bases separated the two germline ends. The CDR3 is CASSEVVASRGGDTQYF. CDR3 in DNA: TGCGCCAGCAGTGAAGTAGTGGCTAGTAGGGGTGGAGATACGCAGTATTTT.

This clonotype counts as medium-sized (0.01 to 0.1%). The chain recombines TRBV20-1 with TRBJ2-5; TRBD1 agrees at 12 bases. This CDR3 has 16 residues. J lost 2 bases, V lost 6 bases, and 10 bases had no gene match. In germline, CDR1 is DFQATT, CDR2 SNEGSKA (reference sequence). CDR3: CSATWDRGRRQETQYF. The CDR3 coding sequence is TGCAGTGCCACCTGGGACAGGGGGCGTAGGCAAGAGACCCAGTACTTC.

This clonotype is labeled as medium-sized (0.01 to 0.1%). The gene calls are TRBV6-5 and TRBJ1-1; D is unclear. The CDR3 covers 13 residues. Germline values: CDR1 MNHEY, CDR2 SVGAGI. Between the trimmed V and J ends, which lost 6 bases and 6 bases, there was a span of 14 bases. CDR3 DNA: TGTGCCAGCAGCGAGGCCGTTGGGGCTGAAGCTTTCTTT. Protein: CASSEAVGAEAFF.

The chain employs TRBV7-9 and TRBJ1-4; D perhaps matches TRBD1 (5 bases). This CDR3 is 12 amino acids long. Trimming stripped 5 bases from V and 8 bases from J, with 9 bases between. Looked up from germline, CDR1 is SEHNR and CDR2 is FQNEAQ (reference sequence). This CDR3 is CASSPGYEKLFF. As DNA, the CDR3 is TGTGCCAGCAGCCCAGGGTACGAAAAACTGTTTTTT.

This clonotype was detected only a few times. This sequence may be a read error, since a much larger clone differs from it by one base. This rearrangement joins TRBV3-1 to TRBJ2-3; D call uncertain. Germline CDR1 and CDR2: LGHDT and YNNKEL (reference sequence). Trimming removed 4 bases at V and 2 bases at J, with 10 bases between. The CDR3 loop spans 14 amino acids. Here the CDR3 DNA reads TGTGCCAGCAGCCTAGGCTGGATCACAGATACGCAGTATTTT. Translation: CASSLGWITDTQYF.

By frequency in the sample, this clonotype is medium-sized. V and J are TRBV20-1 and TRBJ2-7, with 7 bases that match TRBD1. The CDR3 is 16 residues long. Germline lookup yields CDR1 DFQATT and CDR2 SNEGSKA (reference sequence). The V segment lost 6 bases and the J segment 0 bases; nucleotides outside the gene matches: 14. CDR3 amino acids: CSATSTGALSSYEQYF. CDR3 bases: TGCAGTGCCACGTCCACAGGGGCCTTAAGCTCCTACGAGCAGTACTTC.

This clonotype was counted ten times or more. The J gene is TRBJ2-7, the V gene TRBV7-6; D unclear. The CDR3 loop spans 13 amino acids. V dropped 5 bases and J dropped 3 bases, with 11 bases sitting between them. The germline gives CDR1 SGHVS, CDR2 FNYEAQ. CDR3 DNA sequence: TGTGCCAGCAGCCCAGGCCCCAACTACGAGCAGTACTTC. This encodes CASSPGPNYEQYF.

This clonotype has more than one count but fewer than ten. The rearrangement joins TRBV6-5 to TRBJ1-4, with D possibly being TRBD1 (6 bases). Trimming pared 5 bases from V and 3 bases from J, leaving 16 bases between. This CDR3 has 16 residues. Germline lookup yields CDR1 MNHEY and CDR2 SVGAGI. CDR3 region: CASSPASTGSNEKLFF. The DNA of the CDR3 is TGTGCCAGCAGTCCCGCCTCGACAGGATCTAATGAAAAACTGTTTTTT.

CDR3 amino acids: CASSSRLAGGPDTQYF. The DNA of the CDR3 is TGTGCCAGCAGCTCCCGACTAGCGGGAGGCCCAGATACGCAGTATTTT. This chain links TRBV28 with TRBJ2-3; 13 bases match TRBD2. Germline V gene sequence: CDR1 MDHEN, CDR2 SYDVKM. With V trimmed by 6 bases and J by 4 bases, 7 bases remained unmatched. This CDR3 spans 16 amino acids.

The table lists this clonotype with many counts. The gene calls are TRBV5-1 and TRBJ1-1; D unclear. CDR1 is SGHRS and CDR2 is YFSETQ in the germline V gene. The V gene lost 0 bases and the J gene lost 0 bases, with 9 bases spanning the gap. The CDR3 covers 15 residues. CDR3 DNA sequence: TGCGCCAGCAGCTTGGGGCATGGCGTGAACACTGAAGCTTTCTTT. Protein sequence: CASSLGHGVNTEAFF.

This chain connects TRBV5-1 to TRBJ2-5; the D call may be TRBD1 or TRBD2 (6 bases each). The CDR3 length is 14 residues. Trimming shortened V by 0 bases and J by 10 bases, and 16 bases separated the two germline ends. Germline CDR1 and CDR2: SGHRS and YFSETQ. CDR3 amino acids: CASSLEGGPGFQYF. DNA for the CDR3: TGCGCCAGCAGCTTGGAAGGGGGGCCCGGGTTCCAGTACTTC.

In this sample, this clonotype is medium-sized. The chain joins TRBV27 to TRBJ1-4, with 7 bases identical to TRBD1. V was pared by 5 bases and J by 0 bases, with 6 bases of the junction left unmatched. CDR1 and CDR2 from the germline V gene are MNHEY and SMNVEV (reference sequence). The CDR3 spans 16 residues. The CDR3 loop is CASSPRGGSTNEKLFF. The CDR3 bases are TGTGCCAGCAGTCCCAGAGGGGGCTCAACTAATGAAAAACTGTTTTTT.